What follows are 19 T cell receptor beta chains derived from one specimen sequenced in a study of T cell responses to AZD1222 COVID-19 vaccine. Using immunoSEQ multiplex PCR, the repertoire was profiled, and TCRdb retains in-frame clones only, with some absent. The repertoire holds 150,000 to 200,000 clones, with around 92% as singletons. Sequences were derived from peripheral blood, sampled on day 0 of AZD1222 vaccination. The receptors originated from an adult in good health.

This clone was found once. V and J are TRBV7-9 and TRBJ2-3; D remains ambiguous. The CDR3 totals 10 residues. Germline assignment: CDR1 SEHNR and CDR2 FQNEAQ (reference sequence). The V and J ends lost 8 bases and 5 bases respectively, with 5 bases between them. CDR3 nucleotides: TGTGCCAGCTCCCGAGATACGCAGTATTTT. As protein: CASSRDTQYF.

V is TRBV12-5 and J is TRBJ1-1; possibly TRBD1 for D (6 bases). V lost 0 bases to trimming and J lost 1 base, with 15 bases between them. From germline, CDR1 is LGHNT and CDR2 FRNRAP. CDR3 length: 17 residues. CDR3 loop: CASGLVLGQPTNTEAFF. The CDR3, as DNA: TGTGCTAGTGGTTTGGTGTTAGGACAGCCCACGAACACTGAAGCTTTCTTT.

The rearrangement uses TRBV4-3 and TRBJ1-2; D may be TRBD1 (6 bases). V lost 0 bases, J lost 8 bases, and 28 bases lay in between. The germline gives CDR1 LGHNA, CDR2 YSLEER. The CDR3 length is 19 residues. CDR3 protein: CASSQDLGNYGGLVEGYTF. The CDR3 DNA sequence: TGCGCCAGCAGCCAAGATCTGGGAAACTATGGGGGCTTAGTGGAGGGCTACACCTTC.

The chain combines TRBV15 with TRBJ2-7; no clear D gene. Germline V lookup: CDR1 LNHNV, CDR2 YYDKDF (reference sequence). The CDR3 totals 15 residues. The V gene lost 1 base and the J gene lost 0 bases, with 10 bases spanning the gap. Here the CDR3 DNA reads TGTGCCACCAGCAGAGGGGTGGGGTTCTCCTACGAGCAGTACGTC. Its translation: CATSRGVGFSYEQYV.

The CDR3 region is CASSLAPGIQETQYF. The CDR3 DNA is TGTGCCAGCAGCTTAGCGCCTGGCATTCAAGAGACCCAGTACTTC. The chain is built from TRBV7-9 and TRBJ2-5; D not certain. The germline gives CDR1 SEHNR, CDR2 FQNEAQ (reference sequence). There are 15 residues in the CDR3. V was shortened by 0 bases and J by 2 bases, with 10 bases between the two germline ends.

This chain connects TRBV7-2 to TRBJ1-2; no firm D call. The CDR3 is made up of 16 amino acids. Germline assignment: CDR1 SGHTA and CDR2 FQGNSA. Trimming stripped 1 base from V and 2 bases from J, with 14 bases between. The chain's CDR3 is CASSLGVAWNNYGYTF. The CDR3 DNA follows: TGTGCCAGCAGCTTAGGTGTAGCCTGGAACAACTATGGCTACACCTTC.

The genes are TRBV5-4 and TRBJ2-3; D is ambiguous. This CDR3 region has 14 residues. The germline V gene has CDR1 SGHNT and CDR2 YYREEE (reference sequence). V lost 0 bases and J 2 bases, leaving 7 bases between the germline ends. CDR3 amino acids: CASSLGRVTDTQYF. The CDR3 nucleotides are TGTGCCAGCAGCTTGGGACGGGTCACAGATACGCAGTATTTT.

This chain links TRBV3-1 (or the pseudogene TRBV3-2) with TRBJ2-7; D perhaps matches TRBD1 (6 bases). Germline V CDR1 and CDR2: LGHDT, YNNKEL (reference sequence). The CDR3 is made up of 14 amino acids. Trimming took off 1 base at V and 2 bases at J, with 9 bases between the two ends. CDR3 in amino acids: CASSQVAGAYEQYV. The CDR3 region has the DNA TGTGCCAGCAGCCAAGTGGCAGGGGCCTACGAGCAGTACGTC.

This clone was recorded only once. One end of the junction does not line up with germline, which may come from a read error. V gene TRBV28 combines with J gene TRBJ2-2; 9 nucleotides match TRBD1. The CDR3 is made up of 15 amino acids. The germline V gene has CDR1 MDHEN and CDR2 SYDVKM. In DNA, the CDR3 is TGTGCCAGCAGTCCGGGGACAGGGAACGCCGGGGAGCTGTTTTTT. Translated, it gives CASSPGTGNAGELFF.

As regards this clone: A read error may account for a junction end that differs from germline. This sequence joins TRBV7-9 and TRBJ2-1; 10 nucleotides match TRBD2. The CDR3 consists of 14 residues. Germline V lookup: CDR1 SEHNR, CDR2 FQNEAQ (reference sequence). The CDR3 loop is CASRLNSGGNEQFF. CDR3 in DNA: TGTGCCAGCCGCTTGAATAGCGGGGGGAATGAGCAGTTCTTC.

The V and J genes are TRBV2 and TRBJ2-5; 11 positions agree with TRBD2. Germline values: CDR1 SNHLY, CDR2 FYNNEI. This CDR3 is 16 amino acids long. V lost 3 bases to trimming and J lost 0 bases; unmatched junction nucleotides: 3. Here the CDR3 reads CASSEASGRYQETQYF. CDR3 nucleotides: TGTGCCAGCAGTGAGGCTAGCGGGAGGTACCAAGAGACCCAGTACTTC.

The rearrangement links TRBV14 to TRBJ2-1, with 7 bases that match TRBD2. The CDR3 is 14 amino acids. The V gene's germline CDR1 is SGHDN and CDR2 FVKESK. The J segment lost 8 bases and the V segment lost 0 bases, leaving 4 bases of the junction unmatched. The CDR3 DNA reads TGTGCCAGCAGCCAAGATCGGGGGGTCGATGAGCAGTTCTTC. It is translated as CASSQDRGVDEQFF.

The rearrangement joins TRBV12-3 or TRBV12-4 to TRBJ2-7; D call uncertain. V was cut by 5 bases and J by 4 bases, with 9 bases left in between. The CDR3 contains 12 residues. The CDR3 spells CASSPSGYEQYF. In DNA form, the CDR3 reads TGTGCCAGCAGTCCCTCGGGTTACGAGCAGTACTTC.

This chain joins TRBV28 and TRBJ1-5; D is possibly TRBD1 (6 bases). Deletions cut 4 bases from V and 2 bases from J, with 15 bases between. The CDR3 consists of 16 residues. From germline, CDR1 is MDHEN and CDR2 SYDVKM. For the CDR3, the DNA is TGTGCCAGCAGTTCCAATGGGGGCTCGGGCAATCAGCCCCAGCATTTT. Its translation is CASSSNGGSGNQPQHF.

This chain joins TRBV29-1 and TRBJ1-2; D gene ambiguous. Germline CDR1 is SQVTM and CDR2 is ANQGSEA. V gave up 5 bases and J gave up 3 bases, with 19 bases separating them. CDR3 length equals 15 residues. For the CDR3, the DNA is TGCAGCGTTCCTTTCCGAGAGACGGAGTACTATGGCTACACCTTC. Translated, it gives CSVPFRETEYYGYTF.

CDR3 amino acids: CASSLGWGQPQHF. The DNA of the CDR3 is TGTGCCAGCAGCTTAGGCTGGGGCCAGCCCCAGCATTTT. This chain joins TRBV7-8 and TRBJ1-5; D possibly corresponds to TRBD1 (5 bases). The CDR3 extends over 13 amino acids. Per the germline V gene, CDR1 is SGHVS and CDR2 is FQNEAQ. V was trimmed by 1 base and J by 7 bases, leaving 8 bases between them.

As DNA, the CDR3 is TGTGCCTGGAGTCAGCGGGACGGCCCGAGCTCCTATAATTCACCCCTCCACTTT. It yields the protein CAWSQRDGPSSYNSPLHF. The V call is TRBV30, the J call TRBJ1-6; D may be TRBD1 (5 bases). The germline CDR1 and CDR2 sequences are GTSNPN and SVGIG (reference sequence). V was cut by 2 bases and J by 0 bases, with 17 bases left in between. The CDR3 has 18 amino acids.

This clone was counted once. V gene TRBV7-2 combines with J gene TRBJ1-3, with a weak D call TRBD1 (6 bases). V shed 2 bases and J shed 5 bases, with 13 bases lying between them. The CDR3 runs 15 residues. Germline V gene lookup returns CDR1 SGHTA and CDR2 FQGNSA. CDR3 loop: CASSLLQGTRNTIYF. The CDR3 nucleotides read TGTGCCAGCAGCTTACTTCAGGGGACGAGAAACACCATATATTTT.

The rearrangement links TRBV7-9 to TRBJ1-1; possibly TRBD1 for D (6 bases). The CDR3 covers 18 residues. Germline CDR1 reads SEHNR; CDR2 reads FQNEAQ (reference sequence). V gave up 2 bases and J gave up 1 base, with 20 bases separating them. The CDR3 DNA reads as TGTGCCAGCAGCTTATCGTGGGGGGCTCCACCCTCGAACACTGAAGCTTTCTTT. It translates to CASSLSWGAPPSNTEAFF.